These T cell receptor beta chains were read from a single sample in a study of blood T cell repertoires in COVID-19. Repertoires were generated with immunoSEQ multiplex PCR, while TCRdb's copy carries only in-frame clones and drops some. The table has about 280,000 clones, roughly nine tenths seen once. Material for sequencing was peripheral blood. These receptors all come from a man aged 50 to 59 with acute or convalescent COVID-19. CDR3s include the opening cysteine and the closing phenylalanine or tryptophan. The D gene is left open where the match is weak. A clone size is listed for some rows: how often the clone was seen (once, few, many), or a class if it is expanded.

>TRBJ2-1|-|TRBV28|13|-
CASTGGLGYEQFF
TGTGCCAGCACGGGGGGCCTCGGGTATGAGCAGTTCTTC
>TRBJ1-2|once|TRBV19|15|TRBD1
CASSFTRQGGDGYTF
TGTGCCAGTAGTTTTACTCGACAGGGCGGGGATGGCTACACCTTC
>TRBJ2-5|once|TRBV5-1|18|TRBD2
CASSPATSGGAGQETQYF
TGCGCCAGCAGCCCCGCCACTAGCGGGGGGGCTGGCCAAGAGACCCAGTACTTC
>TRBJ2-5|-|TRBV29-1|14|-
CSVLSQGWGETQYF
TGCAGCGTGCTATCACAGGGTTGGGGAGAGACCCAGTACTTC
>TRBJ1-2|-|TRBV5-1|14|-
CASSFEGGPYGYTF
TGCGCCAGCAGCTTCGAAGGGGGACCCTATGGCTACACCTTC
>TRBJ2-4|-|TRBV30|21|TRBD2
CAWERGGLRGLSTLAKNIQYF
TGTGCCTGGGAGCGGGGAGGTCTTCGGGGCCTATCCACCTTAGCCAAAAACATTCAGTACTTC
>TRBJ2-2|-|TRBV2|14|-
CASREGGHTGELFF
TGTGCCAGCAGAGAGGGGGGGCACACCGGGGAGCTGTTTTTT
>TRBJ1-2|-|TRBV18|13|-
CASSLPSLLFYTF
TGTGCCAGCTCACTCCCCTCTCTTCTGTTCTACACCTTC
>TRBJ2-3|-|TRBV11-1|15|TRBD2
CASSSPGGAGDTQYF
TGTGCCAGCAGTTCGCCCGGGGGGGCGGGAGATACGCAGTATTTT
>TRBJ1-4|-|TRBV25-1|15|-
CASRGIPGGNEKLFF
TGTGCCAGCAGAGGGATCCCCGGGGGTAATGAAAAACTGTTTTTT
>TRBJ1-1|few|TRBV6-5|14|TRBD1
CASSYEGAGTEAFF
TGTGCCAGCAGTTACGAGGGGGCAGGCACTGAAGCTTTCTTT
>TRBJ1-1|-|TRBV5-1|14|TRBD1
CASSSDRVNTEAFF
TGCGCCAGCAGTTCCGACAGGGTTAACACTGAAGCTTTCTTT
>TRBJ2-2|-|TRBV12-3/TRBV12-4|13|-
CASSPGMTGELFF
TGTGCCAGCAGCCCAGGGATGACCGGGGAGCTGTTTTTT
>TRBJ1-2|-|TRBV11-2|14|TRBD1
CASSLASGGLGYTF
TGTGCCAGCAGCTTAGCCTCAGGGGGTCTTGGCTACACCTTC
>TRBJ2-1|-|TRBV4-2|16|-
CASSQDAGGRNNEQFF
TGTGCCAGCAGCCAAGATGCCGGGGGGCGAAACAATGAGCAGTTCTTC
>TRBJ1-4|-|TRBV5-1|15|-
CASSLKAQPNEKLFF
TGCGCCAGCAGCTTAAAGGCACAGCCTAATGAAAAACTGTTTTTT
>TRBJ2-3|-|TRBV13|15|-
CASSANPRALDTQYF
TGTGCCAGCAGCGCGAACCCCAGGGCACTCGATACGCAGTATTTT
>TRBJ2-2|-|TRBV5-4|15|TRBD2
CASSLAGGNTGELFF
TGTGCCAGCAGCTTGGCGGGGGGGAACACCGGGGAGCTGTTTTTT
>TRBJ2-1|-|TRBV7-9|15|-
CASSLSAAGGNEQFF
TGTGCCAGCAGCCTTTCGGCGGCAGGAGGGAATGAGCAGTTCTTC
>TRBJ2-7|-|TRBV25-1|13|TRBD1
CASAGTGGDEQYF
TGTGCCAGCGCAGGGACAGGGGGCGACGAGCAGTACTTC
>TRBJ1-1|-|TRBV3-1/TRBV3-2|15|TRBD1
CASSQGQGAWTEAFF
TGTGCCAGCAGCCAAGGACAGGGGGCATGGACTGAAGCTTTCTTT
>TRBJ2-1|-|TRBV30|12|TRBD1
CAWTGGWNEQFF
TGTGCCTGGACAGGGGGCTGGAATGAGCAGTTCTTC
>TRBJ1-2|-|TRBV6-1|14|TRBD1
CASQSGTGHYGYTF
TGTGCCAGCCAATCCGGGACAGGGCACTATGGCTACACCTTC
>TRBJ2-5|-|TRBV9|14|-
CASSASRAGGTQYF
TGTGCCAGCAGCGCATCGCGGGCCGGTGGGACCCAGTACTTC
>TRBJ1-2|once|TRBV5-4|16|TRBD1
CASSLAIPGQGPQGSF
TGTGCCAGCAGCTTGGCCATACCGGGACAGGGGCCTCAAGGTTCCTTC
>TRBJ1-1|-|TRBV5-1|14|-
CASMPGTGSTEAFF
TGCGCCAGCATGCCCGGGACTGGTAGCACTGAAGCTTTCTTT
>TRBJ1-1|-|TRBV2|11|-
CASRVTTEAFF
TGTGCCAGCAGAGTAACAACTGAAGCTTTCTTT
>TRBJ1-1|-|TRBV19|13|TRBD1
CASRAQGGTEAFF
TGTGCCAGTAGGGCACAGGGGGGGACTGAAGCTTTCTTT
>TRBJ1-2|-|TRBV5-4|15|-
CASSPPSGVHYGYTF
TGTGCCAGCAGCCCGCCCTCCGGGGTCCACTATGGCTACACCTTC
>TRBJ2-2|-|TRBV3-1/TRBV3-2|17|-
CASSQGQGNANTGELFF
TGTGCCAGCAGCCAAGGCCAGGGGAACGCGAACACCGGGGAGCTGTTTTTT
>TRBJ1-6|-|TRBV5-1|15|-
CASSLVDIGNSPLHF
TGCGCCAGCAGCTTGGTGGACATTGGCAATTCACCCCTCCACTTT
>TRBJ1-5|-|TRBV4-1|13|-
CASGRDTNQPQHF
TGCGCCAGCGGCCGGGACACCAATCAGCCCCAGCATTTT